Shown below are 20 T cell receptor beta chains from a single sample sequenced in a study of blood T cell repertoires in COVID-19. Libraries were prepared by immunoSEQ multiplex PCR; TCRdb keeps only in-frame clonotypes and omits some of them. Seen here are almost 400,000 clones, over 75% observed once, and the top ten hold 0.9% to 1%. Specimen: PBMCs or T cells enriched from blood (not recorded which). The receptors were gathered from a woman between 25 and 40 years old with acute COVID-19.

The genes are TRBV9 and TRBJ2-1, with TRBD2 matching over 12 bases. Germline CDR1 reads SGDLS; CDR2 reads YYNGEE. The CDR3 is 18 amino acids. Trimming took 3 bases from V and 3 from J; bases not matched to a gene: 10. The CDR3 is CASSGSSGGARVYNEQFF. In DNA, the CDR3 is TGTGCCAGCAGCGGGTCTAGCGGGGGGGCTAGGGTCTACAATGAGCAGTTCTTC.

J is TRBJ1-4 and V is TRBV6-6, with a weak D call TRBD1 (6 bases). Germline CDR1 and CDR2: MNHNY and SVGAGI (reference sequence). The CDR3 runs to 15 residues. V lost 2 bases, J lost 8 bases, and 15 bases lay in between. CDR3 nucleotides: TGTGCCAGCAGTTACGGGGGGGCCACTCAAGAAAAACTGTTTTTT. Amino acid sequence: CASSYGGATQEKLFF.

This clone has only one observation. The rearrangement joins TRBV7-3 to TRBJ1-2, with D maybe TRBD1 (5 bases). The ends were cut back, 5 bases at V and 4 bases at J, with 17 bases in the middle. Germline CDR1 and CDR2: SGHTA and FQGTGA. The CDR3 runs to 15 residues. This CDR3 reads CASSPRDSRGYGYTF. DNA for the CDR3: TGTGCCAGCAGCCCACGGGACTCAAGGGGCTATGGCTACACCTTC.

The chain recombines TRBV5-1 with TRBJ2-5; 11 nucleotides agree with TRBD2. Germline CDR1 SGHRS, CDR2 YFSETQ. CDR3 length equals 16 residues. J lost 4 bases, V lost 0 bases, and 5 bases had no gene match. This CDR3 is CASSLGVAGGPETQYF. DNA of the CDR3: TGCGCCAGCAGCTTGGGAGTAGCGGGGGGGCCAGAGACCCAGTACTTC.

The chain recombines TRBV2 with TRBJ1-5, with TRBD1 as a possible D gene (6 bases). Trimming left V 2 bases short and J 1 base short, with 9 bases between. This CDR3 has 15 amino acids. Germline V gene lookup returns CDR1 SNHLY and CDR2 FYNNEI. CDR3 protein: CASSERGASNQPQHF. For the CDR3, the DNA is TGTGCCAGCAGTGAACGGGGGGCGAGCAATCAGCCCCAGCATTTT. Variable domain in full (rest from reference TRBV2 and TRBJ1-5): EPEVTQTPSHQVTQMGQEVILRCVPISNHLYFYWYRQILGQKVEFLVSFYNNEISEKSEIFDDQFSVERPDGSNFTLKIRSTKLEDSAMYFCASSERGASNQPQHFGDGTRLSIL.

This chain uses TRBV5-1 with TRBJ2-4; 7 nucleotides line up with TRBD1. The germline CDR1 and CDR2 sequences are SGHRS and YFSETQ. Trimming cost V 5 bases and J 4 bases; bases outside gene matches: 12. The CDR3 totals 16 residues. CDR3 amino acids: CASSLDARDRKNIQYF. CDR3 DNA: TGCGCCAGCAGTTTAGACGCTCGGGACAGAAAAAACATTCAGTACTTC.

This chain joins TRBV3-1 (or the pseudogene TRBV3-2) and TRBJ1-4; 9 positions match TRBD1. Germline CDR1 and CDR2: LGHDT and YNNKEL (reference sequence). This CDR3 has 14 amino acids. The trim removed 4 bases at V and 6 bases at J, leaving 3 bases unmatched. The CDR3 region is CASSRQGGDEKLFF. CDR3 coding DNA: TGTGCCAGCAGCCGACAGGGGGGGGATGAAAAACTGTTTTTT.

This chain uses TRBV7-2 with TRBJ2-1, with TRBD2 matching over 11 bases. V lost 1 base, J lost 7 bases, and 3 bases stayed unmatched. CDR1 SGHTA and CDR2 FQGNSA come from the germline V gene. The length of the CDR3 is 15 residues. For the CDR3, the DNA is TGTGCCAGCAGCTTAGATAGCGGGGGGGCGAATGAGCAGTTCTTC. It specifies CASSLDSGGANEQFF. Full variable domain (missing parts from reference TRBV7-2 and TRBJ2-1): GAGVSQSPSNKVTEKGKDVELRCDPISGHTALYWYRQSLGQGLEFLIYFQGNSAPDKSGLPSDRFSAERTGGSVSTLTIQRTQQEDSAVYLCASSLDSGGANEQFFGPGTRLTVL.

J is TRBJ1-5 and V is TRBV30; tentative D call: TRBD1 (5 bases). The CDR3 loop spans 14 amino acids. CDR1 is GTSNPN, CDR2 SVGIG, per germline (reference sequence). V was trimmed by 1 base and J by 7 bases, leaving 14 bases between them. The CDR3 region is CAWSAGWGRQPQHF. CDR3 in DNA: TGTGCCTGGAGTGCAGGGTGGGGAAGGCAGCCCCAGCATTTT.

This chain connects TRBV4-1 to TRBJ2-1; TRBD2 aligns across 9 bases. V lost 1 base and J lost 4; bases outside the gene matches: 5. CDR1 and CDR2 from the germline V gene are MGHRA and YSYEKL. This CDR3 has 16 residues. The chain's CDR3 is CASSQVLRGGYNEQFF. The CDR3 nucleotides are TGCGCCAGCAGCCAAGTCCTGCGGGGGGGATACAATGAGCAGTTCTTC.

V is TRBV11-2 and J is TRBJ1-2, with 8 bases identical to TRBD1. Losses at the gene ends were 3 bases for V and 3 bases for J; bases not matched to a gene: 6. Germline V gives CDR1 SGHAT, CDR2 FQNNGV. The CDR3 spans 15 residues. CDR3 region: CASSLRTGRDYGYTF. As DNA, the CDR3 is TGTGCCAGCAGCTTGCGGACAGGGCGTGACTATGGCTACACCTTC.

This chain uses TRBV18 with TRBJ2-2, with D maybe TRBD2 (6 bases). The germline CDR1 and CDR2 sequences are KGHSH and LQKENI. V lost 1 base and J 7 bases, leaving 13 bases between the germline ends. This CDR3 comprises 15 residues. The CDR3 coding sequence is TGTGCCAGCTCACCACGTCGGGAGAGGGGCGGGGAGCTGTTTTTT. Its protein product is CASSPRRERGGELFF.

The chain is built from TRBV7-8 and TRBJ2-1; 9 bases match TRBD2. The V and J ends lost 1 base and 3 bases, in that order; junction bases with no gene match: 1. Germline CDR1 is SGHVS and CDR2 is FQNEAQ. This CDR3 comprises 15 residues. CDR3 DNA sequence: TGTGCCAGCAGCTTAGGAGCGGGGGGCTACAATGAGCAGTTCTTC. Translation gives CASSLGAGGYNEQFF.

The rearrangement joins TRBV6-5 to TRBJ1-2; tentatively, D is TRBD1 (5 bases). The ends were cut back, 7 bases at V and 3 bases at J, with 18 bases in the middle. The CDR3 has 15 amino acids. Germline V lookup: CDR1 MNHEY, CDR2 SVGAGI. CDR3 residues: CASNGPMGEDYGYTF. The DNA of the CDR3 is TGTGCCAGCAATGGGCCCATGGGGGAGGACTATGGCTACACCTTC.

J is TRBJ2-3 and V is TRBV2, with TRBD1 identical over 7 bases. This CDR3 contains 17 residues. The junction had 14 bases not matched to a gene; V was cut back by 6 bases and J by 2 bases. CDR1 is SNHLY, CDR2 FYNNEI, per germline. The CDR3 DNA reads as TGTGCCAGCAGCGGAAGACAGGGCCCAAGCCCCACAGATACGCAGTATTTT. It yields the protein CASSGRQGPSPTDTQYF.

The rearrangement joins TRBV30 to TRBJ1-1; D unclear. Germline CDR1 and CDR2: GTSNPN and SVGIG (reference sequence). With 2 bases removed from V and 4 bases from J, the gap between germline ends came to 5 bases. The CDR3 has 11 residues. In DNA, the CDR3 is TGTGCCTGGAGTTTCGGCACTGAAGCTTTCTTT. This codes for CAWSFGTEAFF.

The chain joins TRBV2 to TRBJ1-6; D ambiguous. The CDR3 loop spans 14 amino acids. Germline assignment: CDR1 SNHLY and CDR2 FYNNEI. V gave up 7 bases and J gave up 3 bases, with 10 bases separating them. CDR3 nucleotides: TGTGCCAGCAAATGGGAGTTCTATAATTCACCCCTCCACTTT. Translating gives CASKWEFYNSPLHF.

The chain employs TRBV29-1 and TRBJ1-1; D possibly corresponds to TRBD1 (6 bases). The CDR3 runs to 15 residues. V lost 7 bases and J lost 8, with 26 bases in between. CDR1 is SQVTM and CDR2 is ANQGSEA in the germline V gene. The chain's CDR3 is CSADGGGASGWEAFF. DNA for the CDR3: TGCAGCGCCGATGGTGGGGGGGCCTCCGGATGGGAAGCTTTCTTT.

This sequence joins TRBV24-1 and TRBJ2-1, with 8 positions matching TRBD1. V was pared by 9 bases and J by 4 bases, with 10 bases of the junction left unmatched. Germline values: CDR1 KGHDR, CDR2 SFDVKD. The CDR3 is 15 amino acids. CDR3 in DNA: TGTGCCACCCGCCCAACCGGGACAGGATACAATGAGCAGTTCTTC. This codes for CATRPTGTGYNEQFF.

The genes are TRBV13 and TRBJ1-2; weak D call: TRBD1 (5 bases). Per the germline V gene, CDR1 is PRHDT and CDR2 is FYEKMQ (reference sequence). The CDR3 length is 13 residues. V was clipped by 6 bases and J by 8 bases, with 16 bases between them. The DNA for the CDR3 is TGTGCCAGCAGGGCCGGCGGGGGGAAGGGCTACACCTTC. Its protein product is CASRAGGGKGYTF.